This TCR beta chain was retrieved from a study of T cells in Graves' hyperthyroidism and ophthalmopathy. Germline V gene sequence: CDR1 SGHRS, CDR2 YFSETQ. V lost 1 base and J lost 8, with 18 bases in between. This CDR3 is built from 15 residues. This clonotype was counted at least ten times. Researchers amplified the TCR beta CDR3 regions from RNA transcripts. The TCR CDR3 first-round RT-PCR relied on the HTBI primer set. TCRdb re-called the multiplex PCR reads with MiXCR, one entry per CDR3 protein. Here the sample spans a few hundred thousand distinct CDR3 sequences, 40% to 55% being singletons. The sequence came from an adult woman with Graves' disease, either hyperthyroidism or ophthalmopathy (not recorded which). The sequencing sample was made of peripheral blood or thyroid tissue (not recorded which). The genes are TRBV5-1 and TRBJ1-1, with D perhaps matching TRBD1 (6 bases). The CDR3 sequence: CASSLTMGTPEEAFF. Written as DNA, the CDR3 is TGCGCCAGCAGCTTGACTATGGGGACACCCGAGGAAGCTTTCTTT.